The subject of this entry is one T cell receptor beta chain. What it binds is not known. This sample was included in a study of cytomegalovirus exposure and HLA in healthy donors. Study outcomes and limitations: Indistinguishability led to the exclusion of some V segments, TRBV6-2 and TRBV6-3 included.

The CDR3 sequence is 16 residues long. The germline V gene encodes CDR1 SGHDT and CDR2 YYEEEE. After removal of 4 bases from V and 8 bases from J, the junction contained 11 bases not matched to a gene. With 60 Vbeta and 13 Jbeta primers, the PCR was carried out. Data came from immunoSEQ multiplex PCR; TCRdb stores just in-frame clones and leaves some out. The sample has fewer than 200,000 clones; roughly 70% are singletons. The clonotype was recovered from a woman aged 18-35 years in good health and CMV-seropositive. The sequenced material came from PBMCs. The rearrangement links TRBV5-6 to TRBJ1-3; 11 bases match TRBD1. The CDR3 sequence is CASSSPGQGALDTIYF. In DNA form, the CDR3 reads TGTGCCAGCAGCAGCCCCGGACAGGGGGCGCTTGACACCATATATTTT.